The entry below describes one T cell receptor beta chain. The CDR3 is 16 residues long. Per germline, CDR1 SEHNR and CDR2 FQNEAQ (reference sequence). V lost 5 bases to trimming and J lost 7 bases; unmatched junction nucleotides: 12. This sample was taken from a study of T cell responses to AZD1222 COVID-19 vaccine. Overall study context: Pooled samples include second doses given at about 4 or 12 weeks.

Clones were read by immunoSEQ multiplex PCR, and TCRdb kept only the in-frame ones, dropping some. The sample comprises approximately 80,000 clones, more than 80% of which are singletons, and 5% to 6% rests with the top ten. The origin of this receptor is an adult in good health. The material sequenced was peripheral blood, taken on day 0 of AZD1222 vaccination. The V and J genes are TRBV7-9 and TRBJ2-1, with 9 bases identical to TRBD1. The CDR3 region is CASSTYRGRGRNEQFF. CDR3 in DNA: TGTGCCAGCAGCACCTACAGGGGGCGCGGAAGGAATGAGCAGTTCTTC. Using reference TRBV7-9 and TRBJ2-1 for the parts outside the CDR3, the full variable domain is DTGVSQNPRHKITKRGQNVTFRCDPISEHNRLYWYRQTLGQGPEFLTYFQNEAQLEKSRLLSDRFSAERPKGSFSTLEIQRTEQGDSAMYLCASSTYRGRGRNEQFFGPGTRLTVL.